This T cell receptor (beta chain) was identified during a study of identical twins. Findings and caveats of the study: Within cord blood, abundant beta clonotypes carried fewer insertions, but memory repertoires showed no such trend.

A template switching step contributed a universal primer site, while unique molecular identifiers were present in the cDNA. One entry per CDR3 protein, called by TCRdb with MiXCR from the 5' RACE reads. The table lists 500,000 to 550,000 distinct CDR3 sequences, 20% to 25% of them singletons. Trimming shortened V by 7 bases and J by 0 bases, and 6 bases separated the two germline ends. This CDR3 comprises 13 residues. As for this clonotype: Antigen specificity is unknown.

This same sample was also taken into another study, of yellow fever vaccine responses in identical twins.

This chain uses TRBV12-3 or TRBV12-4 with TRBJ2-2; D unclear. The sequence came from a young woman in good health. Sequenced sample: CD4+ T cells sorted from blood. CDR3 residues: CASKTANTGELFF. Written as DNA, the CDR3 is TGTGCCAGCAAAACAGCGAACACCGGGGAGCTGTTTTTT.